This is a list of T cell receptor beta chains from one sample in a study of CD8+ T cells in alopecia areata. The protocol was immunoSEQ multiplex PCR, while the TCRdb copy is restricted to in-frame clones and leaves out a portion. The sample has 150,000 to 200,000 clones, 58% seen once; the top ten hold 16%. The sequenced sample was CD4+ T cells sorted from blood, obtained between weeks 55 and 65, from a patient treated with tofacitinib. The receptors here all came from a human donor with alopecia areata. CDR3s include the opening cysteine and the closing phenylalanine or tryptophan. D genes are given only for firm matches. Clone size is given for some rows only: seen once, a few or many times, or a class if the clone is expanded.

d_gene	abundance	v_gene	j_gene	CDR3aa	CDR3nt
.	few	TRBV5-1	TRBJ2-7	CASSLGRATYEQYF	TGCGCCAGCAGCTTGGGGAGAGCCACCTACGAGCAGTACTTC
.	.	TRBV29-1	TRBJ1-4	CSVEDKSRKLFF	TGCAGCGTTGAAGATAAGAGTCGAAAACTGTTTTTT
.	few	TRBV28	TRBJ1-5	CASSVLQVGTQPQHF	TGTGCCAGCAGTGTCCTCCAGGTCGGCACTCAGCCCCAGCATTTT
TRBD2	.	TRBV4-2	TRBJ2-5	CASSQGAAGEETQYF	TGTGCCAGCAGCCAAGGAGCCGCGGGGGAAGAGACCCAGTACTTC
TRBD2	.	TRBV19	TRBJ2-3	CASRGGGTDTQYF	TGTGCCAGTAGGGGAGGGGGCACAGATACGCAGTATTTT
.	.	TRBV28	TRBJ2-7	CASSFVSLNSYEQYF	TGTGCCAGCAGTTTCGTCAGCCTGAACTCCTACGAGCAGTACTTC
.	.	TRBV6-6	TRBJ2-7	CASSSRLSSSYEQYF	TGTGCCAGCAGTTCTCGGCTCTCGAGCTCCTACGAGCAGTACTTC
TRBD1	once	TRBV6-5	TRBJ2-7	CASSYTGTGPSYEQYF	TGTGCCAGCAGTTACACAGGGACAGGGCCCTCCTACGAGCAGTACTTC
TRBD1	few	TRBV6-5	TRBJ1-2	CASSERGQGYGYTF	TGTGCCAGCAGTGAAAGGGGACAGGGATATGGCTACACCTTC
.	.	TRBV7-9	TRBJ2-3	CASSPRGGSTDTQYF	TGTGCCAGCAGTCCCAGGGGGGGGAGCACAGATACGCAGTATTTT
.	.	TRBV2	TRBJ2-2	CASSEAGRGTGELFF	TGTGCCAGCAGTGAGGCAGGGCGCGGCACCGGGGAGCTGTTTTTT
.	.	TRBV7-6	TRBJ2-5	CASGGTGETQYF	TGTGCCAGCGGGGGGACGGGGGAGACCCAGTACTTC
TRBD1	.	TRBV5-1	TRBJ2-5	CASSPAGGRQETQYF	TGCGCCAGCAGCCCCGCAGGGGGACGGCAAGAGACCCAGTACTTC
TRBD1	.	TRBV29-1	TRBJ2-7	CSVAVGQPYEQYF	TGCAGCGTTGCGGTGGGACAGCCATACGAGCAGTACTTC
.	few	TRBV7-9	TRBJ2-3	CASSPRDVEQYF	TGTGCCAGCAGCCCAAGGGACGTTGAGCAGTATTTT
.	.	TRBV30	TRBJ1-1	CAWRKVRNTEAFF	TGTGCCTGGAGGAAGGTCAGGAACACTGAAGCTTTCTTT
TRBD1	.	TRBV11-3	TRBJ1-2	CASSLQGADYGYTF	TGTGCCAGCAGCCTGCAGGGGGCGGACTATGGCTACACCTTC
.	.	TRBV5-1	TRBJ2-7	CASSLVGSEQYF	TGCGCCAGCAGCTTGGTAGGATCCGAGCAGTACTTC
.	few	TRBV30	TRBJ2-3	CAWKEGLGTDTQYF	TGTGCCTGGAAGGAGGGGTTGGGCACAGATACGCAGTATTTT
TRBD1	.	TRBV30	TRBJ2-1	CAWSAGTAAREQFF	TGTGCCTGGAGTGCCGGGACAGCGGCACGTGAGCAGTTCTTC
TRBD1	.	TRBV30	TRBJ2-3	CAWGDRGRTDTQYF	TGTGCCTGGGGCGACAGGGGACGGACAGATACGCAGTATTTT
TRBD1	.	TRBV7-9	TRBJ1-6	CASSPTSPGQRISPLHF	TGTGCCAGCAGCCCCACCTCCCCGGGACAGCGAATTTCACCCCTCCACTTT
.	.	TRBV29-1	TRBJ2-7	CSVGQGNYEQYF	TGCAGCGTTGGGCAGGGGAACTACGAGCAGTACTTC
TRBD1	.	TRBV25-1	TRBJ1-6	CASSETGPNNSPLHF	TGTGCCAGCAGTGAGACAGGGCCAAATAATTCACCCCTCCACTTT
.	.	TRBV29-1	TRBJ1-2	CSAKNPGQAGYGYTF	TGCAGCGCCAAAAATCCCGGCCAGGCCGGCTATGGCTACACCTTC
.	.	TRBV18	TRBJ1-4	CASSGDKNEKLFF	TGTGCCAGCTCAGGGGACAAGAATGAAAAACTGTTTTTT
TRBD1	few	TRBV6-1	TRBJ1-2	CASSLRQGHGYTF	TGTGCCAGCTCTTTGCGACAGGGCCATGGCTACACCTTC